This is a list of T cell receptor beta chains from one sample in a study of CD8 T cells in ankylosing spondylitis. From the 5' RACE reads, TCRdb called clonotypes with MiXCR, one entry per CDR3 protein. The repertoire holds about 700,000 distinct CDR3 sequences, with around 17% as singletons. Specimen: blood, either unsorted or a sorted T cell fraction (not recorded which). These receptor sequences come from a male donor with ankylosing spondylitis. CDR3s include the opening cysteine and the closing phenylalanine or tryptophan. D genes are given only for firm matches. The listing skips clone size in some rows; elsewhere it reads once, few, many or a size class.

v_call	clone_size	j_call	d_call	cdr3_nt	cdr3_aa
TRBV12-3/TRBV12-4	few	TRBJ2-2	NA	TGTGCCAGCAGTTTAGTAGGTGGGGCCACCGGGGAGCTGTTTTTT	CASSLVGGATGELFF
TRBV15	NA	TRBJ1-1	NA	TGTGCCACCAGCAGCCGGGACCGGGGAGACACTGAAGCTTTCTTT	CATSSRDRGDTEAFF
TRBV20-1	few	TRBJ2-1	NA	TGCAGTGCCAATAGACTTCAGGGAGCGGAGCAGTTCTTC	CSANRLQGAEQFF
TRBV6-1	NA	TRBJ2-3	NA	TGTGCCAGCACCTGGTTGGGCACAGCCTACACAGATACGCAGTATTTT	CASTWLGTAYTDTQYF
TRBV12-3/TRBV12-4	few	TRBJ2-7	NA	TGTGCCAGCAGTTTAGGTTCCGTAGACGAGCAGTACTTC	CASSLGSVDEQYF
TRBV9	NA	TRBJ2-2	NA	TGTGCCAGCAGCGTAGAAGCGACACGGAACACCGGGGAGCTGTTTTTT	CASSVEATRNTGELFF
TRBV5-6	NA	TRBJ2-2	NA	TGTGCCAGCAGCTCCGTCTACACCGGGGAGCTGTTTTTT	CASSSVYTGELFF
TRBV4-1	NA	TRBJ2-1	TRBD2	TGCGCCAGCAGCCACACCAGGACTAGCGGGTCCAAGGGAGACAATGAGCAGTTCTTC	CASSHTRTSGSKGDNEQFF
TRBV27	few	TRBJ2-1	TRBD1	TGTGCCAGCAGTCCCCTTCCGGGACAGGGAGAAAAAAATGAGCAGTTCTTC	CASSPLPGQGEKNEQFF
TRBV3-1	few	TRBJ2-2	NA	TGTGCCAGCAGCCAAGGGGCAGCGACGAACACCGGGGAGCTGTTTTTT	CASSQGAATNTGELFF
TRBV20-1	NA	TRBJ2-7	NA	TGCAGTGCTCGCCGAGGCTTCGGATCTCAAGGGGGCTACGAGCAGTACTTC	CSARRGFGSQGGYEQYF
TRBV12-3/TRBV12-4	NA	TRBJ2-1	TRBD1	TGTGCCAGCAGGGGGACAGCCAATGAGCAGTTCTTC	CASRGTANEQFF
TRBV13	few	TRBJ2-3	NA	TGTGCCAGCAGCCACAGACGGGTTTCGGACACAGATACGCAGTATTTT	CASSHRRVSDTDTQYF
TRBV27	NA	TRBJ1-5	NA	TGTGCCAGCAGGACCTCCGACAGAGATAGCAATCAGCCCCAGCATTTT	CASRTSDRDSNQPQHF
TRBV4-2	NA	TRBJ2-7	TRBD2	TGTGCCAGCAGCCAAGATACTAGCGGGAGCCTCGAGCAGTACTTC	CASSQDTSGSLEQYF
TRBV7-8	few	TRBJ2-1	NA	TGTGCCAGCAGCTTAGGTTTGCGGGGAAAAACTACAACCTACAATGAGCAGTTCTTC	CASSLGLRGKTTTYNEQFF
TRBV27	NA	TRBJ1-2	NA	TGTGCCAGCAGTTTACATGGAATTCACTATGGCTACACCTTC	CASSLHGIHYGYTF
TRBV29-1	many	TRBJ2-7	NA	TGCAGCGTTGAAGGGACCTCCTACGAGCAGTACTTC	CSVEGTSYEQYF
TRBV5-6	few	TRBJ2-4	NA	TGTGCCAGCAGCTACTGGGGCTCCGACAGGCGCACCAAAAACATTCAGTACTTC	CASSYWGSDRRTKNIQYF
TRBV24-1	few	TRBJ1-3	NA	TGTGCCACCAGTGATACAGGGACCTCTGGAAACACCATATATTTT	CATSDTGTSGNTIYF
TRBV20-1	many	TRBJ1-2	TRBD1	TGCAGTGCTAGCCCCTCCGGGGGCCAGGGGGTGGATGGCTACACCTTC	CSASPSGGQGVDGYTF
TRBV7-9	NA	TRBJ2-1	TRBD2	TGTGCCAGCAGCGCCCCTTTGCGGGGGGCACCCTACAATGAGCAGTTCTTC	CASSAPLRGAPYNEQFF
TRBV12-3/TRBV12-4	NA	TRBJ1-1	NA	TGTGCCAGTAAGCTCAGGGGCCATGGGGAAGCTTTCTTT	CASKLRGHGEAFF
TRBV5-1	many	TRBJ2-3	TRBD1	TGCGCCAGCAGGACAGGGCTGACAGATACGCAGTATTTT	CASRTGLTDTQYF